A selection of T cell receptor beta chains follows, all from one sample in a study of PD-L1 blockade in urothelial cancer. Assay: immunoSEQ multiplex PCR; the TCRdb copy retains only in-frame clones and omits some. This sample yields about 130,000 clones, of which around 86% are seen a single time; roughly 2.3% belongs to the top ten. The specimen was PBMCs, collected around atezolizumab (anti-PD-L1) treatment. The receptors derive from a man aged 50-60 years with urothelial cancer. CDR3s include the opening cysteine and the closing phenylalanine or tryptophan. The D gene is left open where the match is weak. The size of a clone is reported for some rows only, either as once, few or many, or as a class for expanded clones.

TRBJ1-2,NA,TRBV15,once,TGTGCCACCAGCAGCGAGATCCGAGGAGGCTACACCTTC,CATSSEIRGGYTF
TRBJ1-2,TRBD1,TRBV7-9,NA,TGTGCCAGCAGCTTAGCCGGCGGGACAGGGAGGTACTATGGCTACACCTTC,CASSLAGGTGRYYGYTF
TRBJ1-3,NA,TRBV30,NA,TGTGCCTGGAGCGCCGTTCTTCTGTCAACAGGGAGTGGAAACACCATATATTTT,CAWSAVLLSTGSGNTIYF
TRBJ1-2,NA,TRBV5-6,NA,TGTGCCAGCAGCCTCGGACAGCTGGGATCTGATGGCTACACCTTC,CASSLGQLGSDGYTF
TRBJ1-5,NA,TRBV2,NA,TGTGCCAGCAGTCCACCGGGACGGGGGAAGCCCCAGCATTTT,CASSPPGRGKPQHF
TRBJ2-5,NA,TRBV18,NA,TGTGCCAGCTCACCACTCCGGGACTTAACGGACTTC,CASSPLRDLTDF
TRBJ1-5,TRBD1,TRBV5-6,NA,TGTGCCAGCAGTCAAAGTCTGCCCAGGGGGGATCAGCCCCAGCATTTT,CASSQSLPRGDQPQHF
TRBJ1-2,NA,TRBV28,NA,TGTGCCAGCAGTTTTCGGGGGGGCTATGGCTACACCTTC,CASSFRGGYGYTF
TRBJ1-2,TRBD1,TRBV13,NA,TGTGCCAGCAGCTTGGGACAGGGGGCCGGCTATGGCTACACCTTC,CASSLGQGAGYGYTF
TRBJ2-2,NA,TRBV28,few,TGTGCCAGCAGTTTAATAGCCGGGGAGCTGTTTTTT,CASSLIAGELFF